This T cell receptor beta chain was recovered during a study of T cell responses to AZD1222 COVID-19 vaccine. General study results and limits: Spike-specific TCR breadth and depth rose after two AZD1222 doses. After the peak T cell response, and only then, were repertoires sampled. Seropositive status at baseline applied to only six AZD1222 recipients.

The protocol was immunoSEQ multiplex PCR, while the TCRdb copy is restricted to in-frame clones and leaves out a portion. The top ten clones hold about 2.3% of a sample with 90,000 to 110,000 clones, roughly 88% of them seen once. As for this clone: What it binds is unknown.

This CDR3 is 15 amino acids long. Germline trimming cut 4 bases from V and 2 bases from J; bases unmatched to any gene: 5. Germline V lookup: CDR1 MDHEN, CDR2 SYDVKM. V is TRBV28 and J is TRBJ2-5; the match to TRBD1 covers 9 bases. This specimen consisted of peripheral blood, obtained on day 0 of AZD1222 vaccination. This TCR derives from an adult in good health. In DNA, the CDR3 is TGTGCCAGCAGTTACAGGGGGCGGGTACAAGAGACCCAGTACTTC. Its protein product is CASSYRGRVQETQYF.